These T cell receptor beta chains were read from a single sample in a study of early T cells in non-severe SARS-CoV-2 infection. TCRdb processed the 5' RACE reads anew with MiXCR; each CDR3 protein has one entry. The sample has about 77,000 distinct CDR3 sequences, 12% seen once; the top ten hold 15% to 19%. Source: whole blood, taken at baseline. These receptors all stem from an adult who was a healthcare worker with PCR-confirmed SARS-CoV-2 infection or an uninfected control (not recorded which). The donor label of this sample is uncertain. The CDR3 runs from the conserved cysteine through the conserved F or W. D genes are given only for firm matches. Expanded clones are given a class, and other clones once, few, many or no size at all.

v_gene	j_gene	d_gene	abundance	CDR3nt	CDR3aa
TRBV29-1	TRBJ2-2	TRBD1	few	TGCAGCGGCAGGGGGCGGGGTACCGGGGAGCTGTTTTTT	CSGRGRGTGELFF
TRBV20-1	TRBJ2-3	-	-	TGCAGTGCTAGAGATACGCGGCGGGTAACAGATACGCAGTATTTT	CSARDTRRVTDTQYF
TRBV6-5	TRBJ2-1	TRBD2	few	TGTGCCAGCAGCTATACTAGCGGGGGGCCTTACAATGAGCAGTTCTTC	CASSYTSGGPYNEQFF
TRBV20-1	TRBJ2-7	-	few	TGCAGTGCTAGAGATCGGCAGGGTAGGAGTTCCGAGCAGTACTTC	CSARDRQGRSSEQYF
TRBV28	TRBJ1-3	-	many	TGTGCCAGCAGTTATGACAGGTCCTCTGGAAACACCATATATTTT	CASSYDRSSGNTIYF
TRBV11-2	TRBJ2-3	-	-	TGTGCCAGCAGCTTGAAGAGGGCCGGGGATACGCAGTATTTT	CASSLKRAGDTQYF
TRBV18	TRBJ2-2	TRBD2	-	TGTGCCAGCTCACGGACTAGCGGGGGGAACACCGGGGAGCTGTTTTTT	CASSRTSGGNTGELFF
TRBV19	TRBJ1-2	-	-	TGTGCCAGTAGATTCCTCCCCCAGGGAGGCAGGTATGGCTACACCTTC	CASRFLPQGGRYGYTF
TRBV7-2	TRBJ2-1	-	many	TGTGCCAGCAGCTTATGGGGGCCCCTTGGTAATGAGCAGTTCTTC	CASSLWGPLGNEQFF
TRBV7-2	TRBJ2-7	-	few	TGTGCCAGCAGCTTAGTGAGCAAGTACGAGCAGTACTTC	CASSLVSKYEQYF
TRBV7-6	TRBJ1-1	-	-	TGTGCCAGCAGCTTAAATAAGGGGACCGGGACTGAAGCTTTCTTT	CASSLNKGTGTEAFF
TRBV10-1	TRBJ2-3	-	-	TGCGCCAGCAGGTTTAAACCAGATACGCAGTATTTT	CASRFKPDTQYF
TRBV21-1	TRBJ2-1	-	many	TGTGCCAGCAGGACGGGTGAGCAGTTCTTC	CASRTGEQFF
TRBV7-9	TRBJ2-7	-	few	TGTGCCAGCAGCTTAGGAGTAGGGGAGCGGGACGAGCAGTACTTC	CASSLGVGERDEQYF
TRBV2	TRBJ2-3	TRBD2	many	TGTGCCAGCGAGCGCGGGGGGGCCCCAGATACGCAGTATTTT	CASERGGAPDTQYF
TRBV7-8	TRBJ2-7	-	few	TGTGCCAGCAGCCTCGGGGGTGGTTTCGACGAGCAGTACTTC	CASSLGGGFDEQYF
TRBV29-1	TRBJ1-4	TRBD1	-	TGCAGCGTTGCCGGGACAGGATCTGAAAAACTGTTTTTT	CSVAGTGSEKLFF
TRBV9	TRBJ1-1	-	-	TGTGCCAGCAGCGTAGGACCGGGGGTAGCTGAAGCTTTCTTT	CASSVGPGVAEAFF
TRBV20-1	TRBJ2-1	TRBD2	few	TGCAGTGCTCTCTCTCTAGCGGGCCCTCACCTTCCCCTCGATGAGCAGTTCTTC	CSALSLAGPHLPLDEQFF
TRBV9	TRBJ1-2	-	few	TGTGCCAGCAGCCCAGATCCGCAGGGGAACTATGGCTACACCTTC	CASSPDPQGNYGYTF
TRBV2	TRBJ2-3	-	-	TGTGCCAGTAATGTCGGGTCTAGCACAGATACGCAGTATTTT	CASNVGSSTDTQYF
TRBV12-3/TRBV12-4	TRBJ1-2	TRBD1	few	TGTGCCAGCAAGAAGGGGGCGAACTATGGCTACACCTTC	CASKKGANYGYTF
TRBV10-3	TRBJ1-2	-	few	TGTGCCATCAGTGAGTCGAAGGCCAACTATGGCTACACCTTC	CAISESKANYGYTF
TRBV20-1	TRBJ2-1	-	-	TGCAGTGCTCCCAGGGACGGGGGCCATTCCCGATTCTTC	CSAPRDGGHSRFF
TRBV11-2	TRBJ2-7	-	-	TGTGCCAGCAGCTTAGAATTCCACGAGCAGTACTTC	CASSLEFHEQYF
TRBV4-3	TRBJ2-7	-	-	TGCGCCAGCAGCCACCACCCAGCTAGCTTGTACGAGCAGTACTTC	CASSHHPASLYEQYF
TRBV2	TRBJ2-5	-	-	TGTGCCAGCAGTAGAGAAGGGGGTCAAGAGACCCAGTACTTC	CASSREGGQETQYF
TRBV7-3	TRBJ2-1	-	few	TGTGCCAGCAGCTTCATGGTAGAATACAATGAGCAGTTCTTC	CASSFMVEYNEQFF
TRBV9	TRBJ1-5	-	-	TGTGCCAGCAGCGTAGACGGTCAGGGCAATCAGCCCCAGCATTTT	CASSVDGQGNQPQHF
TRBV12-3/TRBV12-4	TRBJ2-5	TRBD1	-	TGTGCCAGCAGTTTAACAGGGGGAAAGTACTTC	CASSLTGGKYF
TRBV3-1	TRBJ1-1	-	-	TGTGCCAGCAGTAGGACGGAGGGTGATGGCACTGAAGCTTTCTTT	CASSRTEGDGTEAFF
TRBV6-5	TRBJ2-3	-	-	TGTGCCAGTACGAGTCGAGGGAGCACAGATACGCAGTATTTT	CASTSRGSTDTQYF
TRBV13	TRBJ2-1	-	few	TGTGCCAGCAGCCTGGCAGGGTACCACAATGAGCAGTTCTTC	CASSLAGYHNEQFF
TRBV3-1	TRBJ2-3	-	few	TGTGCCAGCAGCCAACCTAGCACAGATACGCAGTATTTT	CASSQPSTDTQYF
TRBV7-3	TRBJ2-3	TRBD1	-	TGTGCCAGCAGCCCAGACAGGGCTTGGGATACGCAGTATTTT	CASSPDRAWDTQYF
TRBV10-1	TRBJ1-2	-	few	TGCGCCAGCAGCGCCTCCAGGGGCGGGTATGGCTACACCTTC	CASSASRGGYGYTF
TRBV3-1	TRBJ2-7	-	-	TGTGCCAGCAGCCTCGCACCGGGGTCCTACGAGCAGTACTTC	CASSLAPGSYEQYF
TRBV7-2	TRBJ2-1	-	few	TGTGCCAGCAGCGCGGACATGAGCTCCTACAATGAGCAGTTCTTC	CASSADMSSYNEQFF
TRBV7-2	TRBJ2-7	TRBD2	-	TGTGCCAGCAGACAAAGACTAGCGGGGGGAGCCTACGAGCAGTACTTC	CASRQRLAGGAYEQYF
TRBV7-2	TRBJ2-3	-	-	TGTGCCAGCAGCTGGGGGGTCTGGGATACGCAGTATTTT	CASSWGVWDTQYF
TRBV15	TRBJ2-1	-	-	TGTGCCACCAGCCAAATATCCAGATACAATGAGCAGTTCTTC	CATSQISRYNEQFF
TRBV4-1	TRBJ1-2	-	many	TGCGCCAGCAGCCAGGCCCCCCGGGAAGACTATGGCTACACCTTC	CASSQAPREDYGYTF
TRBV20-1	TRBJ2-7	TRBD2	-	TGCAGTGCTAGTGGGGTAGCGGGAGGGCCTTCCTACGAGCAGTACTTC	CSASGVAGGPSYEQYF
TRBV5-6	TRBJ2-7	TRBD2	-	TGTGCCAGCAGGGGACTAGAAGAGGGATACGAGCAGTACTTC	CASRGLEEGYEQYF
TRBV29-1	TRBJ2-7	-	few	TGCAGCGTTGGTCATACAGCCCCCTACGAGCAGTACTTC	CSVGHTAPYEQYF
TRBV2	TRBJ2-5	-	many	TGTGCCAGCAGTCCCTGGGGGGACAGTAACATTATTCAAGAGACCCAGTACTTC	CASSPWGDSNIIQETQYF